The entry that follows covers one T cell receptor (beta chain) sequence. Its antigen is currently unknown. This sample is drawn from a study of monozygotic twins with inflammatory bowel disease. In germline, CDR1 is DFQATT, CDR2 SNEGSKA (reference sequence). The CDR3 consists of 14 residues. Study-wide findings and caveats: Limited statistical power may explain no repertoire similarity difference between concordant and discordant twins.

UMIs were attached via template switching, each with a 6-nucleotide sample barcode. With the 5' RACE reads reprocessed, TCRdb shows one record per CDR3 protein and no DNA. The sample's table shows approximately 85,000 distinct CDR3 sequences. The source material was blood. This receptor was obtained from a human donor with ulcerative colitis or Crohn's disease, or a healthy co-twin of an affected twin (not recorded which). The chain is built from TRBV20-1 and TRBJ2-7; TCRdb gives TRBD1 as the D gene, but with no DNA this cannot be confirmed. The CDR3 spells CSARGQGPSYEQYF.